One T cell receptor (beta chain) is described in this entry. CDR1 and CDR2 (germline): SGHNT, YENEEA. The V segment lost 3 bases and the J segment 5 bases; nucleotides outside the gene matches: 7. The CDR3 consists of 14 residues. Assay execution proceeded at the deep level. Measured with immunoSEQ multiplex PCR; TCRdb has only the in-frame clones, and not every one. Among 470,000 or so clones listed, approximately 81% were seen once. The data stem from a study of shared clonotypes between healthy human individuals. The V and J genes are TRBV11-3 and TRBJ2-7; TRBD2 matches 7 bases. The sequenced sample consisted of PBMCs. The clonotype originates from a woman in her thirties or forties in good health. Some clones in this sample may be carry-over from other donors' samples. CDR3 nucleotide sequence: TGTGCCAGCAGCTTCGCGGGAGCTACTAACGAGCAGTACTTC. Protein product: CASSFAGATNEQYF.